This T cell receptor beta chain was observed in a study of T cell responses to AZD1222 COVID-19 vaccine. V lost 0 bases, J lost 9 bases, and 15 bases lay in between. The CDR3 is 15 residues long. Germline assignment: CDR1 MNHEY and CDR2 SMNVEV (reference sequence). TCRdb's copy holds only in-frame clones and misses some; the assay was immunoSEQ multiplex PCR. The top ten clones hold less than 10% of a sample with 110,000 or so clones, approximately 85% of them seen once. The gene calls are TRBV27 and TRBJ2-1; D not certain. The sequence was collected from an adult in good health. The source was peripheral blood, collected on day 0 of AZD1222 vaccination. The CDR3 DNA is TGTGCCAGCAGTTTATCCCTGTCTGGGCGAAGTGAGCAGTTCTTC. Protein: CASSLSLSGRSEQFF.